The 19 T cell receptor beta chains presented below share a single source sample, sequenced in a study of CD8+ T cells in alopecia areata. Treatment noted: oral pan-JAK inhibitor, 5-10 mg twice daily. Sequencing templates came from extracted RNA that was reverse transcribed into cDNA. Sequencing was performed with immunoSEQ multiplex PCR; in TCRdb, only in-frame clones are kept and a portion is missing. The sample holds 180,000 or so clones, roughly 64% seen once. This specimen consisted of CD4+ T cells sorted from blood, obtained at week 24, from a patient treated with tofacitinib. The receptors here all came from a human donor with alopecia areata.

The genes are TRBV9 and TRBJ2-3; TRBD1 is a possible D gene (5 bases). The length of the CDR3 is 14 residues. In germline, CDR1 is SGDLS, CDR2 YYNGEE. Deletions cut 0 bases from V and 7 bases from J, with 12 bases between. The CDR3 nucleotides are TGTGCCAGCAGCGTAGATACAGGCACCCATACGCAGTATTTT. Its protein product is CASSVDTGTHTQYF.

A few counts support this clone. The gene calls are TRBV28 and TRBJ2-7; no definite D call. The germline CDR1 and CDR2 sequences are MDHEN and SYDVKM. The CDR3 extends over 14 amino acids. V was trimmed by 5 bases and J by 2 bases, leaving 13 bases between them. The CDR3 is CASSPDPQAYEQYF. The CDR3 coding sequence is TGTGCCAGCAGTCCGGACCCTCAAGCCTACGAGCAGTACTTC. Combining the CDR3 with reference TRBV28 and TRBJ2-7 gives the whole variable domain DVKVTQSSRYLVKRTGEKVFLECVQDMDHENMFWYRQDPGLGLRLIYFSYDVKMKEKGDIPEGYSVSREKKERFSLILESASTNQTSMYLCASSPDPQAYEQYFGPGTRLTVT.

This clone has only a few counts. The V call is TRBV5-1, the J call TRBJ2-5, with a weak D call TRBD1 (5 bases). The length of the CDR3 is 17 residues. The ends were cut back, 0 bases at V and 0 bases at J, with 15 bases in the middle. In germline, CDR1 is SGHRS, CDR2 YFSETQ. In DNA form, the CDR3 reads TGCGCCAGCAGCTTGGTTCCTAGGGGTCGGGACCAAGAGACCCAGTACTTC. This gives the protein CASSLVPRGRDQETQYF.

This clone turned up a few times. The chain joins TRBV5-6 to TRBJ2-3; D possibly corresponds to TRBD2 (5 bases). This CDR3 comprises 16 residues. Germline values: CDR1 SGHDT, CDR2 YYEEEE. Trimming left V 1 base short and J 2 bases short, with 14 bases between. The CDR3 sequence is CASSLNIKRYTDTQYF. CDR3 DNA: TGTGCCAGCAGCTTGAACATTAAGCGGTACACAGATACGCAGTATTTT.

The chain combines TRBV27 with TRBJ1-6; no reliable D call. V lost 5 bases, J lost 10 bases, and 12 bases lay in between. The CDR3 is 13 amino acids. Looked up from germline, CDR1 is MNHEY and CDR2 is SMNVEV (reference sequence). CDR3 loop: CASSPGVGSPLHF. Written as DNA, the CDR3 is TGTGCCAGCAGTCCCGGGGTAGGCTCACCCCTCCACTTT.

This clone was counted between two and nine times. V usage is TRBV30 and J usage is TRBJ2-1, with D possibly TRBD2 on 5 matching bases. CDR1 GTSNPN and CDR2 SVGIG come from the germline V gene (reference sequence). The length of the CDR3 is 12 residues. Trimming took off 3 bases at V and 3 bases at J, with 6 bases between the two ends. The DNA for the CDR3 is TGTGCCTGGAGGAGGGACTACAATGAGCAGTTCTTC. It specifies CAWRRDYNEQFF.

This clone was recorded a few times. J is TRBJ2-1 and V is TRBV7-7; possibly TRBD1 for D (7 bases). V lost 2 bases, J lost 10 bases, and 21 bases lay in between. There are 16 residues in the CDR3. Germline loops: CDR1 SSHAT, CDR2 FNYEAQ (reference sequence). CDR3 sequence (DNA): TGTGCCAGCAGCTTATCGGAGGGGGCGGTAATTGGGGAGCAGTTCTTC. Its protein product is CASSLSEGAVIGEQFF.

The V call is TRBV7-2, the J call TRBJ1-5, with D maybe TRBD1 (6 bases). Deletions cut 11 bases from V and 5 bases from J, with 19 bases between. Germline-derived CDR1 and CDR2 are SGHTA and FQGNSA. This CDR3 spans 14 amino acids. The CDR3 DNA reads TGTGCCTCGACGCGGGACATAGGGGATCAGCCCCAGCATTTT. Translation gives CASTRDIGDQPQHF.

In DNA, the CDR3 is TGTGCCAGCAGCTCCCTGGACGGGTCCCGGGATTCACCCCTCCACTTT. Translated: CASSSLDGSRDSPLHF. This sequence joins TRBV5-6 and TRBJ1-6; D ambiguous. Germline assignment: CDR1 SGHDT and CDR2 YYEEEE. Trimming shortened V by 3 bases and J by 8 bases, and 18 bases separated the two germline ends. This CDR3 is 16 amino acids long.

This clone was counted only a few times. The chain combines TRBV4-2 with TRBJ2-3; 9 bases map to TRBD2. The J segment lost 0 bases and the V segment lost 3 bases, leaving 7 bases of the junction unmatched. CDR3 size: 17 residues. From germline, CDR1 is LGHNA and CDR2 YNFKEQ. The CDR3 DNA reads TGTGCCAGCAGCCAGGGACGGCGGGGGGGTAGCACAGATACGCAGTATTTT. Residues: CASSQGRRGGSTDTQYF.

This clone was picked up a small number of times. The same CDR3 arises from other DNA sequences in this sample as well. The chain links TRBV2 to TRBJ1-2, with D possibly being TRBD1 (5 bases). The CDR3 has 13 residues. V was cut by 6 bases and J by 0 bases, with 8 bases left in between. CDR1 is SNHLY, CDR2 FYNNEI, per germline. This CDR3 reads CASRRGPNYGYTF. The CDR3 DNA reads TGTGCCAGCAGAAGGGGTCCTAACTATGGCTACACCTTC.

The genes are TRBV6-1 and TRBJ1-1; no definite D call. Trimming pared 6 bases from V and 1 base from J, leaving 9 bases between. The CDR3 extends over 13 amino acids. Germline loops: CDR1 MNHNS, CDR2 SASEGT. The CDR3: CASSLGGNTEAFF. CDR3 nucleotide sequence: TGTGCCAGCAGCCTCGGAGGGAACACTGAAGCTTTCTTT.

This clone was seen a few times. The genes are TRBV7-8 and TRBJ2-7; 10 positions match TRBD1. Per germline, CDR1 SGHVS and CDR2 FQNEAQ. The CDR3 spans 15 residues. Trimming at V came to 1 base and at J to 3 bases, leaving 3 bases not matched to a gene. The CDR3 loop reads CASSLGRTGGYEQYF. CDR3 nucleotide sequence: TGTGCCAGCAGCTTAGGGCGGACAGGGGGCTACGAGCAGTACTTC.

The chain is built from TRBV30 and TRBJ1-1; unclear D gene. CDR3 length: 13 residues. V lost 5 bases to trimming and J lost 2 bases, with 12 bases between them. Germline loops: CDR1 GTSNPN, CDR2 SVGIG (reference sequence). For the CDR3, the DNA is TGTGCCTGGGGACGGACGGGAAACACTGAAGCTTTCTTT. It specifies CAWGRTGNTEAFF.

This clone was found a few times. CDR3 nucleotides: TGCAGCGTGGGGACAGTGAACCAAGAGACCCAGTACTTC. This gives the protein CSVGTVNQETQYF. The chain has TRBV29-1 and TRBJ2-5; TRBD1 matches 7 bases. Germline V lookup: CDR1 SQVTM, CDR2 ANQGSEA. The CDR3 has 13 amino acids. With 6 bases clipped from V and 0 bases from J, the junction kept 4 bases outside the gene matches. The entire variable domain, with the rest obtained from reference TRBV29-1 and TRBJ2-5, is as follows: SAVISQKPSRDICQRGTSLTIQCQVDSQVTMMFWYRQQPGQSLTLIATANQGSEATYESGFVIDKFPISRPNLTFSTLTVSNMSPEDSSIYLCSVGTVNQETQYFGPGTRLLVL.

This clone was detected only once. The chain has TRBV29-1 and TRBJ2-6; weak D call: TRBD1 (6 bases). CDR1 SQVTM and CDR2 ANQGSEA come from the germline V gene. The CDR3 consists of 16 residues. V was clipped by 4 bases and J by 0 bases, with 13 bases between them. For the CDR3, the DNA is TGCAGCGTTGGTTTGGGGGCCCGCTCTGGGGCCAACGTCCTGACTTTC. Its translation is CSVGLGARSGANVLTF.

The genes are TRBV5-6 and TRBJ2-2; D gene unclear. V lost 3 bases and J lost 6, with 12 bases in between. The CDR3 is made up of 14 amino acids. From germline, CDR1 is SGHDT and CDR2 YYEEEE. CDR3 sequence reads: CASSSGSNPGELFF. The CDR3 coding sequence is TGTGCCAGCAGCTCCGGGTCAAACCCCGGGGAGCTGTTTTTT.

V gene TRBV7-2 combines with J gene TRBJ2-1; 7 bases line up with TRBD1. Germline CDR1 SGHTA, CDR2 FQGNSA. This CDR3 spans 13 amino acids. V dropped 6 bases and J dropped 10; count of bases not matched to a gene: 9. CDR3 amino acids: CASSHTGEHEQFF. The CDR3 DNA follows: TGTGCCAGCAGTCATACAGGGGAGCACGAGCAGTTCTTC.

The chain is built from TRBV2 and TRBJ2-5, with D perhaps matching TRBD1 or TRBD2 (5 bases each). This CDR3 has 15 residues. The V gene's germline CDR1 is SNHLY and CDR2 FYNNEI. Trimming cost V 6 bases and J 4 bases, with 18 bases left between them. CDR3 sequence reads: CASSQQPGAGETQYF. The DNA of the CDR3 is TGTGCCAGCAGCCAACAGCCCGGGGCGGGAGAGACCCAGTACTTC.